One and the same sample provided the 18 T cell receptor beta chains below, sequenced in a study of technical replicates of blood from a few donors. Measured with immunoSEQ multiplex PCR; TCRdb has only the in-frame clones, and not every one. The sample yields 80,000 to 100,000 clones, about 95% seen once. Material for sequencing was T cells isolated from PBMCs. Source of these receptors: a human donor in good health.

About this clone itself: This specimen includes other DNA sequences encoding the same CDR3. The chain has TRBV19 and TRBJ1-5; 9 bases are shared with TRBD1. The V segment lost 5 bases and the J segment 4 bases; nucleotides outside the gene matches: 6. This CDR3 is 15 amino acids long. Per the germline V gene, CDR1 is LNHDA and CDR2 is SQIVND (reference sequence). CDR3 region: CASSATGGSNQPQHF. CDR3 bases: TGTGCCAGTAGTGCCACAGGGGGCTCTAATCAGCCCCAGCATTTT.

V is TRBV12-5 and J is TRBJ2-5, with D uncertain. Trimming left V 6 bases short and J 1 base short, with 6 bases between. The CDR3 is 12 amino acids. Germline values: CDR1 LGHNT, CDR2 FRNRAP. The chain's CDR3 is CASGLFQETQYF. In nucleotides, the CDR3 is TGTGCTAGTGGCCTGTTCCAAGAGACCCAGTACTTC.

DNA for the CDR3: TGTGCCAGCAGAGGACAGGGGAATTCACCCCTCCACTTT. As protein: CASRGQGNSPLHF. This chain links TRBV6-5 with TRBJ1-6, with TRBD1 matching 9 bases. This CDR3 is 13 amino acids long. Germline V gives CDR1 MNHEY, CDR2 SVGAGI. The V gene end was trimmed by 6 bases and the J gene end by 7 bases; junction bases not matched to a gene: 1.

This clone showed up just once. The rearrangement joins TRBV9 to TRBJ2-7; 7 bases map to TRBD2. CDR1 SGDLS and CDR2 YYNGEE come from the germline V gene. J was trimmed by 1 base and V by 7 bases; bases with no gene match: 8. This CDR3 spans 14 amino acids. CDR3 loop: CASSRGVASYEQYF. Written as DNA, the CDR3 is TGTGCCAGCTCACGGGGGGTTGCGTCCTACGAGCAGTACTTC.

The gene calls are TRBV29-1 and TRBJ2-7; TRBD2 aligns across 11 bases. V was clipped by 1 base and J by 1 base; unmatched bases: 9. There are 17 residues in the CDR3. Germline CDR1 is SQVTM and CDR2 is ANQGSEA. CDR3 residues: CSVEVTSGSSISYEQYF. Written as DNA, the CDR3 is TGCAGCGTTGAAGTAACTAGCGGGAGTTCCATTTCCTACGAGCAGTACTTC.

This rearrangement joins TRBV5-1 to TRBJ2-2, with D perhaps matching TRBD1 (6 bases). V dropped 4 bases and J dropped 5 bases, with 18 bases sitting between them. CDR1 SGHRS and CDR2 YFSETQ come from the germline V gene. The CDR3 loop spans 16 amino acids. The CDR3 DNA is TGCGCCAGCAGCCTATCAACCTACAGGGAAACCGGGGAGCTGTTTTTT. Translated: CASSLSTYRETGELFF.

The CDR3 region is CASSQTGDRVYLNEKLFF. CDR3 DNA: TGTGCCAGCAGTCAAACAGGGGATCGTGTTTATCTGAATGAAAAACTGTTTTTT. The chain is built from TRBV2 and TRBJ1-4; 7 bases fit TRBD1. CDR1 SNHLY and CDR2 FYNNEI come from the germline V gene. The ends lost 5 bases at V and 5 bases at J; junction bases unmatched: 17. The CDR3 is 18 amino acids.

The chain carries TRBV11-3 and TRBJ2-6, with D perhaps matching TRBD1 (6 bases). There are 18 residues in the CDR3. The germline V and J ends were trimmed by 7 bases and 2 bases, with 21 bases remaining between them. CDR1 is SGHNT, CDR2 YENEEA, per germline. The CDR3 region is CASNYREKTLAGANVLTF. The CDR3 bases are TGTGCCAGCAACTACAGGGAAAAGACTCTGGCTGGGGCCAACGTCCTGACTTTC.

This clone was recorded only once. V usage is TRBV9 and J usage is TRBJ2-3; D is unclear. CDR3 length equals 13 residues. Germline V gene sequence: CDR1 SGDLS, CDR2 YYNGEE. Trimming pared 3 bases from V and 5 bases from J, leaving 10 bases between. CDR3 nucleotide sequence: TGTGCCAGCAGCGCCTCTCCCGTAGATACGCAGTATTTT. It specifies CASSASPVDTQYF.

The J gene is TRBJ2-7, the V gene TRBV18, with 8 positions matching TRBD1. CDR3 size: 15 residues. Per the germline V gene, CDR1 is KGHSH and CDR2 is LQKENI. V shed 1 base, J shed 2 bases, and the junction held 4 bases outside the gene matches. CDR3 DNA: TGTGCCAGCTCACCACGGCAGGGGGCCCCCTACGAGCAGTACTTC. As protein: CASSPRQGAPYEQYF.

The V and J genes are TRBV29-1 and TRBJ1-1; D possibly corresponds to TRBD1 (5 bases). The CDR3 is made up of 13 amino acids. Germline lookup yields CDR1 SQVTM and CDR2 ANQGSEA. V shed 6 bases and J shed 1 base, with 12 bases lying between them. CDR3 bases: TGCAGCGTCGGAGACAGACCGAACACTGAAGCTTTCTTT. Translating it yields CSVGDRPNTEAFF.

The V and J genes are TRBV7-6 and TRBJ2-1; D remains unclear. CDR1 is SGHVS, CDR2 FNYEAQ, per germline. V was shortened by 4 bases and J by 6 bases, with 10 bases between the two germline ends. CDR3 length: 13 amino acids. CDR3 region: CASSSEVGNEQFF. CDR3 sequence (DNA): TGTGCCAGCAGCTCCGAAGTCGGCAATGAGCAGTTCTTC. The complete variable domain, with remaining parts taken from reference TRBV7-6 and TRBJ2-1, reads GAGVSQSPRYKVTKRGQDVALRCDPISGHVSLYWYRQALGQGPEFLTYFNYEAQQDKSGLPNDRFSAERPEGSISTLTIQRTEQRDSAMYRCASSSEVGNEQFFGPGTRLTVL.

The chain combines TRBV28 with TRBJ2-3; D gene uncertain. From germline, CDR1 is MDHEN and CDR2 SYDVKM. Trimming took 3 bases from V and 2 from J, leaving 9 bases between them. The CDR3 is 14 residues long. CDR3 sequence reads: CASSFPSSTDTQYF. The CDR3 DNA reads TGTGCCAGCAGTTTCCCGTCTTCCACAGATACGCAGTATTTT.

CDR3 nucleotides: TGTGCCAGCAGTTACACCCTATTTGCGGAGACCCAGTACTTC. Protein: CASSYTLFAETQYF. The chain employs TRBV6-6 and TRBJ2-5; D is uncertain. Germline V CDR1 and CDR2: MNHNY, SVGAGI (reference sequence). V shed 2 bases and J shed 5 bases, with 12 bases lying between them. This CDR3 region has 14 residues.

V and J are TRBV4-2 and TRBJ2-3, with D perhaps TRBD2 (5 bases). Per germline, CDR1 LGHNA and CDR2 YNFKEQ. The CDR3 consists of 11 residues. Trimming cost V 6 bases and J 4 bases, with 5 bases left between them. This CDR3 is CASRRADTQYF. Here the CDR3 DNA reads TGTGCCAGCAGGAGGGCAGATACGCAGTATTTT.

The chain couples TRBV4-2 to TRBJ1-6; a weak D match, TRBD1 (6 bases). The germline V gene encodes CDR1 LGHNA and CDR2 YNFKEQ. V lost 0 bases and J 10 bases, leaving 16 bases between the germline ends. The CDR3 has 16 amino acids. Here the CDR3 DNA reads TGTGCCAGCAGCCAAGATCCCAGGGGTACGTCCTCACCCCTCCACTTT. Protein product: CASSQDPRGTSSPLHF.

This chain uses TRBV5-6 with TRBJ1-3, with 8 nucleotides matching TRBD1. CDR1 SGHDT and CDR2 YYEEEE come from the germline V gene. This CDR3 has 16 residues. V lost 4 bases to trimming and J lost 1 base; unmatched junction nucleotides: 7. The CDR3 DNA follows: TGTGCCAGCAGCCACCAGGGGGCTGGTTCTGGAAACACCATATATTTT. Amino acids: CASSHQGAGSGNTIYF.

The gene calls are TRBV9 and TRBJ1-3; no clear D gene. The CDR3 has 16 residues. Germline V CDR1 and CDR2: SGDLS, YYNGEE. Trimming removed 3 bases at V and 0 bases at J, with 13 bases between. The CDR3 protein is CASSGGLITSGNTIYF. The CDR3, as DNA: TGTGCCAGCAGCGGCGGGTTGATTACCTCTGGAAACACCATATATTTT.